These 9 T cell receptor beta chains were all obtained from the same sample, sequenced in a study of blood T cell repertoires in COVID-19 (dated by TCRdb to about 2020). Library creation used the immunoSEQ multiplex PCR assay. TCRdb re-hosts the immuneACCESS table, in-frame sequences only. Its copies lack some clones; in the studies checked, an unresolved V gene accounts for under half of them, and the cause for the rest is not known. The sample profile shows approximately 150,000 clones; roughly 87% of them were found once. Roughly 1% of the sample is taken by the ten largest. The sequencing input was peripheral blood. These receptors were taken from a woman aged 50 to 65 with acute or convalescent COVID-19.

The rearrangement joins TRBV28 to TRBJ1-4; D may be TRBD1 (6 bases). The CDR3 is 14 residues long. Trimming took 8 bases from V and 2 from J, leaving 12 bases between them. Per the germline V gene, CDR1 is MDHEN and CDR2 is SYDVKM. The CDR3 sequence: CASSPQGTNEKLFF. The CDR3 DNA follows: TGTGCCAGCTCCCCACAGGGTACTAATGAAAAACTGTTTTTT.

In this sample, this clone turned up once. V is TRBV19 and J is TRBJ2-3; D unclear. This CDR3 contains 12 residues. V dropped 3 bases and J dropped 5 bases, with 6 bases sitting between them. Germline loops: CDR1 LNHDA, CDR2 SQIVND (reference sequence). CDR3 amino acids: CASSIRVDTQYF. CDR3 nucleotides: TGTGCCAGTAGTATCCGGGTAGATACGCAGTATTTT.

The CDR3 bases are TGTGCCAGTACCTCCCTCGGGACTAGCGGAAGGGGGTACAATGAGCAGTTCTTC. Its translation is CASTSLGTSGRGYNEQFF. The J gene is TRBJ2-1, the V gene TRBV19; 11 nucleotides match TRBD2. V lost 7 bases to trimming and J lost 4 bases; unmatched junction nucleotides: 15. Germline V gene sequence: CDR1 LNHDA, CDR2 SQIVND (reference sequence). The CDR3 is 18 residues long. Full variable domain (rest looked up from reference TRBV19 and TRBJ2-1): DGGITQSPKYLFRKEGQNVTLSCEQNLNHDAMYWYRQDPGQGLRLIYYSQIVNDFQKGDIAEGYSVSREKKESFPLTVTSAQKNPTAFYLCASTSLGTSGRGYNEQFFGPGTRLTVL.

The J gene is TRBJ2-4, the V gene TRBV27, with D perhaps TRBD2 (7 bases). The V end was cut by 2 bases, the J end by 6 bases, with 14 bases between. The V gene's germline CDR1 is MNHEY and CDR2 SMNVEV (reference sequence). The CDR3 runs to 15 residues. The CDR3 bases are TGTGCCAGCAGTTTAACGTGGGGAGGGGGAAACATTCAGTACTTC. It encodes CASSLTWGGGNIQYF.

The chain recombines TRBV28 with TRBJ1-4; TRBD1 matches at 7 bases. Trimming cost V 6 bases and J 3 bases; bases outside gene matches: 7. CDR3 length equals 15 residues. Germline loops: CDR1 MDHEN, CDR2 SYDVKM. The chain's CDR3 is CASRTLRGSNEKLFF. The CDR3 DNA sequence: TGTGCCAGCAGAACCCTCAGGGGGTCTAATGAAAAACTGTTTTTT. Supplemented by reference TRBV28 and TRBJ1-4, the full variable domain reads DVKVTQSSRYLVKRTGEKVFLECVQDMDHENMFWYRQDPGLGLRLIYFSYDVKMKEKGDIPEGYSVSREKKERFSLILESASTNQTSMYLCASRTLRGSNEKLFFGSGTQLSVL.

The chain has TRBV7-9 and TRBJ2-1; unclear D gene. The CDR3 totals 12 residues. Trimming shortened V by 1 base and J by 7 bases, and 5 bases separated the two germline ends. The V gene's germline CDR1 is SEHNR and CDR2 FQNEAQ (reference sequence). In DNA, the CDR3 is TGTGCCAGCAGCTTAGGCAGGAATGAGCAGTTCTTC. Translation gives CASSLGRNEQFF.

V is TRBV7-2 and J is TRBJ2-3; 7 positions agree with TRBD2. The germline V gene encodes CDR1 SGHTA and CDR2 FQGNSA. The CDR3 length is 17 residues. With 1 base clipped from V and 1 base from J, the junction kept 8 bases outside the gene matches. For the CDR3, the DNA is TGTGCCAGCAGCTTAGGAGCGGGGATGGGGGGCACAGATACGCAGTATTTT. This codes for CASSLGAGMGGTDTQYF. Looking up the rest from reference TRBV7-2 and TRBJ2-3 gives the full variable domain: GAGVSQSPSNKVTEKGKDVELRCDPISGHTALYWYRQSLGQGLEFLIYFQGNSAPDKSGLPSDRFSAERTGGSVSTLTIQRTQQEDSAVYLCASSLGAGMGGTDTQYFGPGTRLTVL.

This rearrangement joins TRBV30 to TRBJ1-2, with a possible D match to TRBD1 (5 bases). The germline CDR1 and CDR2 sequences are GTSNPN and SVGIG (reference sequence). The CDR3 runs 13 residues. Trimming cost V 2 bases and J 4 bases, with 11 bases left between them. In nucleotides, the CDR3 is TGTGCCTGGAGTTTAGGGGTTGGCTATGGCTACACCTTC. Translated, it gives CAWSLGVGYGYTF.

The chain joins TRBV7-9 to TRBJ2-7; D possibly corresponds to TRBD1 (5 bases). Between the trimmed V and J ends, which lost 2 bases and 4 bases, there was a span of 12 bases. The CDR3 sequence is 14 residues long. The germline V gene has CDR1 SEHNR and CDR2 FQNEAQ (reference sequence). This CDR3 is CASSLPGSGYEQYF. As DNA, the CDR3 is TGTGCCAGCAGCTTACCAGGGTCCGGATACGAGCAGTACTTC. The full variable domain, its missing parts supplied by reference TRBV7-9 and TRBJ2-7, is DTGVSQNPRHKITKRGQNVTFRCDPISEHNRLYWYRQTLGQGPEFLTYFQNEAQLEKSRLLSDRFSAERPKGSFSTLEIQRTEQGDSAMYLCASSLPGSGYEQYFGPGTRLTVT.